This T cell receptor beta chain comes out of a study of T cells after yellow fever vaccination. The overall study: The authors prepared low-cell-number fractions using SMART-Seq v4 Ultra Low Input.

Findings and limits, study-wide: At less than 97% for CD4 and around 91% for CD8, most primary-vaccination clones showed up again after the booster. In FACS-sorted repertoires, abundant clonotypes from the bulk population could appear as contaminants.

On this clonotype itself: Its antigen is still unknown.

For TCR, cDNA came from 5'RACE template switching, which added a universal primer site and UMIs. TCRdb redid the calling of the 5' RACE reads with MiXCR, one entry per CDR3 protein. Seen here are 300,000 to 400,000 distinct CDR3 sequences, around 13% observed once, and the top ten hold more than 3%. The CDR3 is 17 residues long. Deletions cut 2 bases from V and 3 bases from J, with 23 bases between. Germline CDR1 reads DFQATT; CDR2 reads SNEGSKA (reference sequence). This chain uses TRBV20-1 with TRBJ2-7; D is possibly TRBD1 (6 bases). The sequence came from a young man who received the YFV17D yellow fever vaccine. The source was CD4+ T cells sorted from PBMCs, collected 15 days after the yellow fever booster vaccination. CDR3 bases: TGCAGTGCTAGACCGCCTAGGGGCAGGGGCGCCCACTACGAGCAGTACTTC. It is translated as CSARPPRGRGAHYEQYF.